The next 16 T cell receptor beta chains were all read from a single sample in a study of cytomegalovirus exposure and HLA in healthy donors. The PCR made use of 60 Vbeta and 13 Jbeta primers. Measured with immunoSEQ multiplex PCR; TCRdb has only the in-frame clones, and not every one. The table shows some 76,000 clones, with roughly 70% occurring only once. The sample taken for sequencing was PBMCs. The origin of the receptors is a man in his 60s in good health and CMV-seropositive.

This sequence joins TRBV29-1 and TRBJ1-3; D is undetermined. The CDR3 is 14 amino acids. V was trimmed by 1 base and J by 0 bases, leaving 7 bases between them. The germline gives CDR1 SQVTM, CDR2 ANQGSEA. The CDR3 spells CSVEVYSSGNTIYF. The DNA of the CDR3 is TGCAGCGTTGAAGTTTACAGCTCTGGAAACACCATATATTTT.

The J gene is TRBJ1-5, the V gene TRBV25-1; D perhaps matches TRBD1 (6 bases). The CDR3 runs 14 residues. Germline lookup yields CDR1 MGHDK and CDR2 SYGVNS. Deletions cut 5 bases from V and 0 bases from J, with 8 bases between. As DNA, the CDR3 is TGTGCCAGCAGTAAGGGGGTTAGCAATCAGCCCCAGCATTTT. Amino acids: CASSKGVSNQPQHF.

The genes are TRBV18 and TRBJ2-7; tentative D call: TRBD1 (6 bases). This CDR3 contains 13 residues. The germline CDR1 and CDR2 sequences are KGHSH and LQKENI. V was pared by 2 bases and J by 6 bases, with 11 bases between. CDR3 sequence (DNA): TGTGCCAGCTCACCAAACAGGGAAGGCGAGCAGTACTTC. This sequence encodes CASSPNREGEQYF.

In this sample, this clone turned up a few times. The chain couples TRBV14 to TRBJ1-1; weak D call: TRBD1 (5 bases). The CDR3 is 15 residues long. The germline V and J ends were trimmed by 3 bases and 1 base, with 12 bases remaining between them. CDR1 and CDR2 (germline): SGHDN, FVKESK. The CDR3, as DNA: TGTGCCAGCAGCCACGGGGGTGGATGGAACACTGAAGCTTTCTTT. Protein sequence: CASSHGGGWNTEAFF.

The V gene is TRBV5-4, the J gene TRBJ2-5, with 9 bases aligning to TRBD1. Germline V gives CDR1 SGHNT, CDR2 YYREEE (reference sequence). The CDR3 runs to 15 residues. J lost 5 bases, V lost 1 base, and 6 bases had no gene match. As DNA, the CDR3 is TGTGCCAGCAGCTTGTCGGACAGGGGCTGGGAGACCCAGTACTTC. It yields the protein CASSLSDRGWETQYF. Full variable domain (outside the CDR3, taken from reference TRBV5-4 and TRBJ2-5): ETGVTQSPTHLIKTRGQQVTLRCSSQSGHNTVSWYQQALGQGPQFIFQYYREEENGRGNFPPRFSGLQFPNYSSELNVNALELDDSALYLCASSLSDRGWETQYFGPGTRLLVL.

The rearrangement uses TRBV7-6 and TRBJ2-5; TRBD1 agrees at 10 bases. The V gene's germline CDR1 is SGHVS and CDR2 FNYEAQ. J was trimmed by 5 bases and V by 1 base; bases with no gene match: 7. This CDR3 has 16 residues. The CDR3 region is CASSLGGTGVSETQYF. DNA of the CDR3: TGTGCCAGCAGCTTAGGGGGGACAGGGGTTTCGGAGACCCAGTACTTC.

This chain uses TRBV7-2 with TRBJ2-3; 7 bases agree with TRBD1. The CDR3 covers 15 residues. V trimming: 7 bases; J trimming: 5 bases; junction bases outside the gene matches: 12. In germline, CDR1 is SGHTA, CDR2 FQGNSA. The CDR3 coding sequence is TGTGCCAGCAACCCGACCGGGACAGCACAAGATACGCAGTATTTT. Translating it yields CASNPTGTAQDTQYF.

The V call is TRBV6-5, the J call TRBJ1-1, with 8 bases that match TRBD1. Per the germline V gene, CDR1 is MNHEY and CDR2 is SVGAGI. CDR3 length: 12 amino acids. After removal of 6 bases from V and 6 bases from J, the junction contained 3 bases not matched to a gene. This chain's CDR3 is CASRDRGAEAFF. CDR3 nucleotides: TGTGCCAGCAGAGACAGGGGTGCTGAAGCTTTCTTT.

The gene calls are TRBV21-1 and TRBJ1-2; the table gives TRBD1 as D, unverified against the DNA. TRBV21-1 has pseudogene status. The CDR3 contains 18 residues. The CDR3 bases are TGTGCCAGCAGCGAAACGACAGGGGGTCTATCTGCTAACTATGGCTACACCTTC. Translation gives CASSETTGGLSANYGYTF.

This clone was picked up a small number of times. The rearrangement links TRBV29-1 to TRBJ2-7, with 8 bases aligning to TRBD2. This CDR3 spans 13 amino acids. Germline CDR1 and CDR2: SQVTM and ANQGSEA. The J segment lost 5 bases and the V segment lost 6 bases, leaving 9 bases of the junction unmatched. The CDR3 is CSVLGRGDHEQYF. In DNA form, the CDR3 reads TGCAGCGTGTTAGGGCGGGGGGACCACGAGCAGTACTTC.

V and J are TRBV6-5 and TRBJ2-3; 11 nucleotides agree with TRBD2. Germline V lookup: CDR1 MNHEY, CDR2 SVGAGI. The CDR3 runs to 14 residues. J gave up 6 bases and V 4 bases, and 3 bases lay outside the gene matches. The CDR3 sequence is CASSLRLAGDTQYF. The CDR3 DNA is TGTGCCAGCAGTTTAAGACTAGCGGGGGATACGCAGTATTTT.

The chain combines TRBV7-9 with TRBJ1-5; TRBD1 aligns across 7 bases. CDR3 length: 15 residues. The germline gives CDR1 SEHNR, CDR2 FQNEAQ (reference sequence). Germline trimming cut 5 bases from V and 1 base from J; bases unmatched to any gene: 5. CDR3 sequence reads: CASSGGQRSNQPQHF. CDR3 DNA: TGTGCCAGCAGCGGGGGACAGAGGAGCAATCAGCCCCAGCATTTT.

About this clone: Relative to the germline gene, one junction end is altered; a read error may explain this. Other DNA sequences from this sample encode an identical CDR3 as well. J is TRBJ1-6 and V is TRBV13, with TRBD1 identical over 8 bases. Germline CDR1 reads PRHDT; CDR2 reads FYEKMQ (reference sequence). CDR3 length equals 15 residues. The CDR3 loop is CASSLGQGYDSPLHF. The CDR3 DNA reads as TGTGCCAGCAGCCTAGGACAGGGCTATGATTCACCCCTCCACTTT.

The chain is built from TRBV7-3 and TRBJ2-7, with 12 bases lining up with TRBD1. The ends lost 5 bases at V and 7 bases at J; junction bases unmatched: 6. Germline assignment: CDR1 SGHTA and CDR2 FQGTGA. The CDR3 covers 14 residues. Here the CDR3 DNA reads TGTGCCAGCAGCCCAGGGACAGGGGGCAGTGAGCAGTACTTC. It specifies CASSPGTGGSEQYF.

The chain has TRBV2 and TRBJ2-7, with a possible D match to TRBD2 (5 bases). Germline V CDR1 and CDR2: SNHLY, FYNNEI. Trimming pared 6 bases from V and 4 bases from J, leaving 7 bases between. This CDR3 is built from 11 residues. CDR3 DNA: TGTGCCAGCAGGGACTCGTACGAGCAGTACTTC. Translating it yields CASRDSYEQYF.

V gene TRBV6-1 combines with J gene TRBJ2-7; the match to TRBD1 covers 7 bases. The V and J ends lost 7 bases and 4 bases, in that order; junction bases with no gene match: 13. CDR3 length equals 15 residues. From germline, CDR1 is MNHNS and CDR2 SASEGT. CDR3 sequence (DNA): TGTGCCAGCAACCTACAGGGGCCTCTCTCTTACGAGCAGTACTTC. Translation: CASNLQGPLSYEQYF.